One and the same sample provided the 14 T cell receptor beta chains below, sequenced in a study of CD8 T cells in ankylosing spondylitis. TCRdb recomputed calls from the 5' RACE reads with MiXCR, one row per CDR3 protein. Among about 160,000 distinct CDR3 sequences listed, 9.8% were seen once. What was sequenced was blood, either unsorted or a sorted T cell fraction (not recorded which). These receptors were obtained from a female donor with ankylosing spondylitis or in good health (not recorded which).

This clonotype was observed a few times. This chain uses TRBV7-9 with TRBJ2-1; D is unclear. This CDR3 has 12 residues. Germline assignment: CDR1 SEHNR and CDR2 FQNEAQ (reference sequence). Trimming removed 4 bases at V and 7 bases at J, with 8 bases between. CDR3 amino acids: CASSSSENEQFF. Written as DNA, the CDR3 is TGTGCCAGCAGCTCAAGCGAGAATGAGCAGTTCTTC. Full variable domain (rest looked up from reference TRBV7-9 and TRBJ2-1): DTGVSQNPRHKITKRGQNVTFRCDPISEHNRLYWYRQTLGQGPEFLTYFQNEAQLEKSRLLSDRFSAERPKGSFSTLEIQRTEQGDSAMYLCASSSSENEQFFGPGTRLTVL.

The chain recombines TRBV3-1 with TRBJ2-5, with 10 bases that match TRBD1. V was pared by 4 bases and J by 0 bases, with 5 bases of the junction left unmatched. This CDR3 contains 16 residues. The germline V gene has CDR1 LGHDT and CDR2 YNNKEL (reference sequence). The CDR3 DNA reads TGTGCCAGCAGCCCTCCGGGACAGGGGAACCAAGAGACCCAGTACTTC. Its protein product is CASSPPGQGNQETQYF.

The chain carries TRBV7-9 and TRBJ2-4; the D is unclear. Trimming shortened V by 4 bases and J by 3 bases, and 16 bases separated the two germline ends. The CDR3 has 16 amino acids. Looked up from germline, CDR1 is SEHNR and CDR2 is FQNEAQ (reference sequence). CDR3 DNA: TGTGCCAGCAGCTATGCTACCTCCAAGGGCAAAAACATTCAGTACTTC. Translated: CASSYATSKGKNIQYF.

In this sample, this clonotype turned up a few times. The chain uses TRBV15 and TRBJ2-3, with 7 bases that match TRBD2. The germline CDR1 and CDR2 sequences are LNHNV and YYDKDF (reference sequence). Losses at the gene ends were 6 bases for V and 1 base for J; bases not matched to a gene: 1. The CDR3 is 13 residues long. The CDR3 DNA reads TGTGCCACCAGACGGGAGGGCACAGATACGCAGTATTTT. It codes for CATRREGTDTQYF.

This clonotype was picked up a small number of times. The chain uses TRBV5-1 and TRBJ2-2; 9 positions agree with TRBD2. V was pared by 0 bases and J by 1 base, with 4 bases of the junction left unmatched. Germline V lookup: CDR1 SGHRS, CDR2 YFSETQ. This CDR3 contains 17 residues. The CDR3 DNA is TGCGCCAGCAGCTTGGGGCTAGCGGGAAGGAACACCGGGGAGCTGTTTTTT. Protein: CASSLGLAGRNTGELFF.

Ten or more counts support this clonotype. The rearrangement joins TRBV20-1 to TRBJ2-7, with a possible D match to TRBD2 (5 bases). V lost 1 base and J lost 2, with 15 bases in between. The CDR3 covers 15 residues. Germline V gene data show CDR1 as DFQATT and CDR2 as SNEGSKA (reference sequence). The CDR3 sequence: CSARAGSPFPYEQYF. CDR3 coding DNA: TGCAGTGCTAGAGCGGGGTCCCCTTTCCCCTACGAGCAGTACTTC.

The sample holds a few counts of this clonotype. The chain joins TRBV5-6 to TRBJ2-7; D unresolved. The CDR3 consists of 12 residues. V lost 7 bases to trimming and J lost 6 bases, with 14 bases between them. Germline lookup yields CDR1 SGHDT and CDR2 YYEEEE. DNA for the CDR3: TGTGCCAGCTCACAAACGATCGGCGAGCAGTACTTC. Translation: CASSQTIGEQYF.

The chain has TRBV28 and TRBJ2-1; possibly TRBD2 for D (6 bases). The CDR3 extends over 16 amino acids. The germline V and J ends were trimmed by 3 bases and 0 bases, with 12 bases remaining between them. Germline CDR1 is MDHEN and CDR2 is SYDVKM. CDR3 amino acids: CASSFNGRSSYNEQFF. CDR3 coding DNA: TGTGCCAGCAGTTTCAATGGGAGGAGCTCCTACAATGAGCAGTTCTTC.

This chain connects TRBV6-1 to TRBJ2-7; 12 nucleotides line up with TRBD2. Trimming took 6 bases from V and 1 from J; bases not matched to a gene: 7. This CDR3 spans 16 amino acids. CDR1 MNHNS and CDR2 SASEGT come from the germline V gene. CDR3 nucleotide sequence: TGTGCCAGCAGCCCCGGACTAGCGGGACCGTCCTACGAGCAGTACTTC. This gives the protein CASSPGLAGPSYEQYF.

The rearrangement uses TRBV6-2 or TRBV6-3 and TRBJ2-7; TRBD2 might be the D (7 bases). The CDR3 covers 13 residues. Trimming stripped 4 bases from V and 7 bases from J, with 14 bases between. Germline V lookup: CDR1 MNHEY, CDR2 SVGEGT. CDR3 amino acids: CASSWGGAREQYF. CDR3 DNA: TGTGCCAGCAGTTGGGGGGGGGCTCGGGAGCAGTACTTC.

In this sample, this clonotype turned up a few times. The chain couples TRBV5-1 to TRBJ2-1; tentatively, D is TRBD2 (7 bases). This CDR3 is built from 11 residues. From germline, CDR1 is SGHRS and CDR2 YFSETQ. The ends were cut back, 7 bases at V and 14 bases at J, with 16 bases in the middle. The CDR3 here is CASRDGGGEFF. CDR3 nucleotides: TGCGCCAGCCGAGATGGGGGGGGCGAGTTCTTC.

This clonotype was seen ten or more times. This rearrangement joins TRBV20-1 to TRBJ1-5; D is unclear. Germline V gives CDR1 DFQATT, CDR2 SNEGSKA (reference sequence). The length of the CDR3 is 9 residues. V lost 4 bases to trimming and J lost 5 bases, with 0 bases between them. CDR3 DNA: TGCAGTGCTAATCAGCCCCAGCATTTT. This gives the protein CSANQPQHF.

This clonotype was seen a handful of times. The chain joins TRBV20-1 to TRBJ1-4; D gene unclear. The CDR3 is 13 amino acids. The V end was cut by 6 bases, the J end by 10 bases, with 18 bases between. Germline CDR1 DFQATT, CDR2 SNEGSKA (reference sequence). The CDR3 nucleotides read TGCAGTGCAAGCGGGCCCCAAGGGAGAAAACTGTTTTTT. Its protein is CSASGPQGRKLFF.

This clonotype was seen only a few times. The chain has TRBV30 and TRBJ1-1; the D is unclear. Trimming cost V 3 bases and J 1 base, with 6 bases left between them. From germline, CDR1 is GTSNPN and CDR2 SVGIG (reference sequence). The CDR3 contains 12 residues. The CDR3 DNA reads TGTGCCTGGAGGGAAGCGAACACTGAAGCTTTCTTT. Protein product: CAWREANTEAFF.